The 23 T cell receptor beta chains presented below share a single source sample, sequenced in a study of yellow fever vaccine responses in identical twins. TCRdb itself ran the RT-PCR reads through MiXCR, one entry per CDR3 protein. The data show approximately 2,200 distinct CDR3 sequences, 70% to 90% seen once. Material: T cells from blood (PBMCs), unsorted or a sorted subset (not recorded which), obtained before or after yellow fever vaccination (not recorded which). The receptors come from a woman between 18 and 29 years old who received the yellow fever vaccine.

V gene TRBV10-3 combines with J gene TRBJ1-1; tentatively, D is TRBD1 (5 bases). CDR3 length: 14 amino acids. Trimming pared 3 bases from V and 1 base from J, leaving 9 bases between. CDR1 and CDR2 from the germline V gene are ENHRY and SYGVKD. This chain's CDR3 is CAISDGAKNTEAFF. CDR3 in DNA: TGTGCCATCAGTGACGGGGCTAAGAACACTGAAGCTTTCTTT.

The genes are TRBV4-3 and TRBJ2-5, with a tentative D call TRBD1 (8 bases). The CDR3 contains 16 residues. Looked up from germline, CDR1 is LGHNA and CDR2 is YSLEER. V was shortened by 1 base and J by 2 bases, with 14 bases between the two germline ends. This chain's CDR3 is CASSQGTGGVQETQYF. The CDR3 coding sequence is TGCGCCAGCAGCCAAGGTACAGGGGGGGTTCAAGAGACCCAGTACTTC.

This clonotype turned up a few times. The CDR3 DNA is TGCGCCGCCTCGCGGGTTTTGGCTGGAAACACCATATATTTT. Residues: CAASRVLAGNTIYF. The genes are TRBV23-1 and TRBJ1-3; D gene unclear. TRBV23-1 is designated an ORF whose function remains uncertain. There are 14 residues in the CDR3. Between the trimmed V and J ends, which lost 11 bases and 2 bases, there was a span of 16 bases.

The V and J genes are TRBV28 and TRBJ2-4; D is unclear. Germline V gene lookup returns CDR1 MDHEN and CDR2 SYDVKM. This CDR3 region has 15 residues. The germline V and J ends were trimmed by 4 bases and 2 bases, with 12 bases remaining between them. This chain's CDR3 is CASSSPDGSKNIQYF. CDR3 DNA: TGTGCCAGCAGTTCACCAGACGGATCCAAAAACATTCAGTACTTC.

Written as DNA, the CDR3 is TGTGCCAGCACCAGGACTACCTTCTACGAGCAGTACGTC. Translated: CASTRTTFYEQYV. The chain joins TRBV2 to TRBJ2-7; D is possibly TRBD2 (6 bases). V lost 7 bases and J lost 3, with 13 bases in between. Germline CDR1 and CDR2: SNHLY and FYNNEI. The CDR3 runs 13 residues.

This chain connects TRBV4-1 to TRBJ1-6, with D uncertain. Trimming shortened V by 1 base and J by 0 bases, and 10 bases separated the two germline ends. The CDR3 length is 17 residues. From germline, CDR1 is MGHRA and CDR2 YSYEKL. CDR3 sequence (DNA): TGCGCCAGCAGCCAAGGACACTTACTCTCCTATAATTCACCCCTCCACTTT. Amino acids: CASSQGHLLSYNSPLHF.

V is TRBV15 and J is TRBJ2-1; D may be TRBD2 (6 bases). From germline, CDR1 is LNHNV and CDR2 YYDKDF (reference sequence). Trimming cost V 0 bases and J 4 bases, with 7 bases left between them. This CDR3 has 14 amino acids. CDR3 sequence (DNA): TGTGCCACCAGCAGAGATCGGGAGTACAATGAGCAGTTCTTC. It is translated as CATSRDREYNEQFF.

The chain has TRBV11-3 and TRBJ2-1, with a tentative D call TRBD1 (6 bases). The CDR3 is 16 residues long. Trimming pared 1 base from V and 3 bases from J, leaving 13 bases between. Germline CDR1 is SGHNT and CDR2 is YENEEA. The CDR3, as DNA: TGTGCCAGCAGCTTAGCCGGGACATCTTACTACAATGAGCAGTTCTTC. This sequence encodes CASSLAGTSYYNEQFF.

This sequence joins TRBV7-9 and TRBJ1-1; 8 bases line up with TRBD1. The CDR3 has 15 residues. The germline gives CDR1 SEHNR, CDR2 FQNEAQ (reference sequence). Trimming took 4 bases from V and 6 from J; bases not matched to a gene: 10. CDR3 protein: CASSYLTGGKPEAFF. CDR3 coding DNA: TGTGCCAGCAGCTACTTAACAGGGGGGAAGCCTGAAGCTTTCTTT.

As to this clonotype: The germline gene is not matched at one end of the junction; a read error may be the cause. This CDR3 reads CNVEGQGRNTEAFF. The CDR3 bases are TGCAACGTTGAAGGACAGGGGAGGAACACTGAAGCTTTCTTT. The V call is TRBV29-1, the J call TRBJ1-1, with 9 nucleotides matching TRBD1. This CDR3 comprises 14 residues. Germline V lookup: CDR1 SQVTM, CDR2 ANQGSEA.

The rearrangement links TRBV5-5 to TRBJ2-1, with 8 bases aligning to TRBD1. In germline, CDR1 is SGHKS, CDR2 YYEKEE (reference sequence). The CDR3 runs 13 residues. Trimming at V came to 6 bases and at J to 5 bases, leaving 4 bases not matched to a gene. The CDR3 region is CASNRGSHNEQFF. The CDR3 region has the DNA TGTGCCAGCAACAGGGGGTCCCACAATGAGCAGTTCTTC.

The CDR3 DNA reads TGTGCCAGCAGTCCCCTAGGGCCCGGGGAGCTGTTTTTT. Translating it yields CASSPLGPGELFF. The V gene is TRBV11-2, the J gene TRBJ2-2; unclear D gene. The CDR3 has 13 amino acids. Trimming left V 6 bases short and J 6 bases short, with 11 bases between. Germline V gene lookup returns CDR1 SGHAT and CDR2 FQNNGV. Complete variable domain (other parts from reference TRBV11-2 and TRBJ2-2): EAGVAQSPRYKIIEKRQSVAFWCNPISGHATLYWYQQILGQGPKLLIQFQNNGVVDDSQLPKDRFSAERLKGVDSTLKIQPAKLEDSAVYLCASSPLGPGELFFGEGSRLTVL.

The gene calls are TRBV23-1 and TRBJ2-3; 15 bases line up with TRBD2. TRBV23-1 is an ORF for which the function is uncertain. Trimming at V came to 0 bases and at J to 6 bases, leaving 1 base not matched to a gene. The CDR3 loop spans 16 amino acids. CDR3 sequence (DNA): TGCGCCAGCAGTCAATCCGGGACTAGCGGGGGGGATACGCAGTATTTT. It codes for CASSQSGTSGGDTQYF.

This chain links TRBV13 with TRBJ2-7, with 10 bases matching TRBD1. The CDR3 is made up of 15 amino acids. Trimming at V came to 5 bases and at J to 3 bases, leaving 7 bases not matched to a gene. Germline CDR1 reads PRHDT; CDR2 reads FYEKMQ (reference sequence). The CDR3 DNA sequence: TGTGCCAGCAGCCTTGACAGGGGGCTTCTCTACGAGCAGTACGTC. Encoded protein: CASSLDRGLLYEQYV.

The chain is built from TRBV11-1 and TRBJ2-1; D possibly corresponds to TRBD2 (5 bases). This CDR3 spans 15 amino acids. Trimming pared 4 bases from V and 10 bases from J, leaving 20 bases between. Germline-derived CDR1 and CDR2 are SGHAT and FQDESV (reference sequence). CDR3 bases: TGTGCCAGCAGCTCCCCTAGCCCGGGAATGATAGAGCAGTTCTTC. Its translation is CASSSPSPGMIEQFF.

Details on this clonotype: An end of the junction differs from the germline gene, which may be a read error. The chain employs TRBV6-4 and TRBJ2-2, with D possibly TRBD2 on 5 matching bases. Germline values: CDR1 MRHNA, CDR2 SNTAGT. The CDR3 is made up of 13 amino acids. The CDR3 loop reads CASSDSDTGELFF. The CDR3 bases are TGTGCCAGCAGTGACTCAGACACCGGGGAACTGTTTTTT.

The chain combines TRBV11-2 with TRBJ2-1, with D possibly TRBD1 on 5 matching bases. With 5 bases removed from V and 10 bases from J, the gap between germline ends came to 18 bases. This CDR3 is 14 amino acids long. Germline V gene sequence: CDR1 SGHAT, CDR2 FQNNGV. CDR3 nucleotides: TGTGCCAGCAGCCCAATAACTCAGGGATTAGAGCAGTTCTTC. Translated, it gives CASSPITQGLEQFF.

This chain joins TRBV29-1 and TRBJ2-5, with D possibly TRBD1 on 5 matching bases. The CDR3 has 12 amino acids. Germline assignment: CDR1 SQVTM and CDR2 ANQGSEA. V lost 5 bases and J lost 1, with 8 bases in between. As DNA, the CDR3 is TGCAGCGTTTCCAGGGCCCAAGAGACCCAGTACTTC. Encoded protein: CSVSRAQETQYF.

The chain recombines TRBV5-1 with TRBJ2-1, with 10 bases that match TRBD2. This CDR3 comprises 17 residues. Germline V gives CDR1 SGHRS, CDR2 YFSETQ. Trimming took 3 bases from V and 0 from J; bases not matched to a gene: 6. The CDR3 spells CASSSRTSGSSYNEQFF. The CDR3 DNA sequence: TGCGCCAGCAGCTCCAGGACTAGCGGCAGCTCCTACAATGAGCAGTTCTTC.

The V and J genes are TRBV11-3 and TRBJ1-1; the D is unclear. The CDR3 totals 14 residues. Germline CDR1 and CDR2: SGHNT and YENEEA. V lost 1 base to trimming and J lost 2 bases, with 8 bases between them. The DNA for the CDR3 is TGTGCCAGCAGCTTAGGTACCGTAAACACTGAAGCTTTCTTT. Translated, it gives CASSLGTVNTEAFF. The whole variable domain, remainder taken from reference TRBV11-3 and TRBJ1-1, is EAGVVQSPRYKIIEKKQPVAFWCNPISGHNTLYWYLQNLGQGPELLIRYENEEAVDDSQLPKDRFSAERLKGVDSTLKIQPAELGDSAVYLCASSLGTVNTEAFFGQGTRLTVV.

V and J are TRBV11-3 and TRBJ2-7; 7 bases line up with TRBD2. In germline, CDR1 is SGHNT, CDR2 YENEEA. CDR3 length: 15 amino acids. V shed 1 base, J shed 2 bases, and the junction held 5 bases outside the gene matches. The CDR3 coding sequence is TGTGCCAGCAGCTTAGTCAGCGGGGCCCCCTACGAGCAGTACGTC. Its protein is CASSLVSGAPYEQYV.

This clonotype has a single count. V gene TRBV7-9 combines with J gene TRBJ2-7, with a tentative D call TRBD1 (5 bases). This CDR3 has 12 amino acids. Germline CDR1 SEHNR, CDR2 FQNEAQ (reference sequence). Trimming shortened V by 2 bases and J by 6 bases, and 8 bases separated the two germline ends. The CDR3 region is CASSLIGVEQYF. In nucleotides, the CDR3 is TGTGCCAGCAGCTTAATAGGGGTCGAGCAGTACTTC.

The gene calls are TRBV28 and TRBJ1-1; D is perhaps TRBD1 (6 bases). This CDR3 is built from 15 residues. The V and J ends lost 3 bases and 8 bases respectively, with 19 bases between them. Germline values: CDR1 MDHEN, CDR2 SYDVKM. In DNA, the CDR3 is TGTGCCAGCAGTTTCCGTGGACAGCGGACGTTCGAAGCTTTCTTT. This sequence encodes CASSFRGQRTFEAFF.